Listed below are T cell receptor beta chains from one sample, sequenced in a study of blood T cell repertoires in COVID-19. The protocol was immunoSEQ multiplex PCR, while the TCRdb copy is restricted to in-frame clones and leaves out a portion. Of 100,000 to 150,000 clones listed, more than 70% are singletons. Material for sequencing was peripheral blood. The origin of the receptors is a woman at least 80 years old with COVID-19, enrolled during active disease. The CDR3 runs from the conserved cysteine through the conserved F or W. A D gene is named only where the DNA matches it firmly. A clone size is listed for some rows: how often the clone was seen (once, few, many), or a class if it is expanded.

D gene | clone size | J gene | V gene | CDR3 DNA | CDR3 protein
. | . | TRBJ1-2 | TRBV18 | TGTGCCAGCTCAACGGACATACTTAACTATGGCTACACCTTC | CASSTDILNYGYTF
. | . | TRBJ2-2 | TRBV12-5 | TGTGCTAGTGGTTTGGTACGGGAGAACACCGGGGAGCTGTTTTTT | CASGLVRENTGELFF
. | . | TRBJ2-7 | TRBV19 | TGTGCCAGTAGTAGTTGGGGAGGCGAGCAGTACTTC | CASSSWGGEQYF
TRBD1 | . | TRBJ1-2 | TRBV5-5 | TGTGCCAGCAGCTCGGACAGGGCTAAGGGCTACACCTTC | CASSSDRAKGYTF
. | . | TRBJ2-6 | TRBV11-2 | TGTGCCAGCAGCTTAGAGGAGGGTTCTGGGGCCAACGTCCTGACTTTC | CASSLEEGSGANVLTF
. | . | TRBJ2-5 | TRBV15 | TGTGCCACCAGCGAAGACAGGCGGGCTGAGCAAGAGACCCAGTACTTC | CATSEDRRAEQETQYF
. | . | TRBJ1-1 | TRBV9 | TGTGCCAGCAGCGCTGCAGGGGCGAACACTGAAGCTTTCTTT | CASSAAGANTEAFF
TRBD2 | . | TRBJ2-3 | TRBV7-2 | TGTGCCAGCAGCTTGGTAGCGGGAGGCAGCACAGATACGCAGTATTTT | CASSLVAGGSTDTQYF
TRBD1 | few | TRBJ2-7 | TRBV7-9 | TGTGCCAGCAGCTTACCGGGACAGGGGTCCCCCGAGCAGTACTTC | CASSLPGQGSPEQYF
TRBD1 | . | TRBJ2-2 | TRBV7-2 | TGTGCCAGCAGCTCCGGGACAGGGGCCACCGGGGAGCTGTTTTTT | CASSSGTGATGELFF